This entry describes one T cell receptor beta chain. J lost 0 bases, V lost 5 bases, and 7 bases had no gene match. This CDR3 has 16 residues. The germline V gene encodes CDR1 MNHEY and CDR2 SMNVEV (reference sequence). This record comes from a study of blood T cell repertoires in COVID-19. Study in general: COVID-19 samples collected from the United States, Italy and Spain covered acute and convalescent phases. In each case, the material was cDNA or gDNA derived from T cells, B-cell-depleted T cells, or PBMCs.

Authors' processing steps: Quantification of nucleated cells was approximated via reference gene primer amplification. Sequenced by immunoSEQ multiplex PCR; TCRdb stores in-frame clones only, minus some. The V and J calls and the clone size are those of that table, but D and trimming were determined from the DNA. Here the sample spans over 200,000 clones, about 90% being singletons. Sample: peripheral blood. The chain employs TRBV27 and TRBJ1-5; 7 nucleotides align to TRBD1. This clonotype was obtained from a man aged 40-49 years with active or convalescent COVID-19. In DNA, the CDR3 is TGTGCCAGCAGTCTCGGGACAGCCTATAGCAATCAGCCCCAGCATTTT. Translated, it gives CASSLGTAYSNQPQHF.